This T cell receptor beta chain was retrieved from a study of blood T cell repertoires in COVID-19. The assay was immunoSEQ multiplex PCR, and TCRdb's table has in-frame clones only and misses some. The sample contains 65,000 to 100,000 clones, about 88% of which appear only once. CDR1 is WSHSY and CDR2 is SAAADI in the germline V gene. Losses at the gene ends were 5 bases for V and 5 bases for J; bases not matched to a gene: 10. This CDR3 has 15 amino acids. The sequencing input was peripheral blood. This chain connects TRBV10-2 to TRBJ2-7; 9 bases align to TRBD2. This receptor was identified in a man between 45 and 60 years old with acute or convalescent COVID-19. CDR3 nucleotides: TGCGCCAGCAGTTTAGGTGCGGGGGGGCAGCACGAGCAGTACTTC. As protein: CASSLGAGGQHEQYF.